One and the same sample provided the 2 T cell receptor beta chains below, sequenced in a study of response to subunit inactivated influenza vaccine. TCRdb reprocessed the RT-PCR reads via MiXCR and lists one record per CDR3 protein. The sample consists of 600,000 to 850,000 distinct CDR3 sequences, about 14% of them appearing once. Sequenced here: PBMCs from blood, sampled approximately 15 days before vaccination. These receptors came from a man aged 45 to 65 who received an inactivated influenza vaccine.

This clonotype was seen repeatedly, ten times or more. The V and J genes are TRBV6-5 and TRBJ1-6, with D possibly TRBD1 on 5 matching bases. CDR1 and CDR2 (germline): MNHEY, SVGAGI. The V and J ends lost 0 bases and 9 bases respectively, with 12 bases between them. There are 15 residues in the CDR3. The CDR3 is CASSYSIGASSPLHF. CDR3 in DNA: TGTGCCAGCAGTTACTCGATAGGGGCGAGTTCACCCCTCCACTTT.

This rearrangement joins TRBV6-2 or TRBV6-3 to TRBJ2-1, with 7 bases that match TRBD2. CDR1 and CDR2 from the germline V gene are MNHEY and SVGEGT. The CDR3 has 22 amino acids. The J segment lost 6 bases and the V segment lost 2 bases, leaving 28 bases of the junction unmatched. The CDR3 sequence is CASSYRNRGFGARAGKTNEQFF. The DNA of the CDR3 is TGTGCCAGCAGTTACCGGAATCGGGGCTTTGGGGCTCGAGCGGGAAAGACCAATGAGCAGTTCTTC.